This entry is about one T cell receptor (beta chain). The antigen remains undetermined. With 5 bases removed from V and 4 bases from J, the gap between germline ends came to 8 bases. Germline V gene sequence: CDR1 DFQATT, CDR2 SNEGSKA (reference sequence). The CDR3 length is 11 residues. The data derive from a study of T cell responses to AZD1222 COVID-19 vaccine. Study-wide results and caveats: Baseline seropositives among AZD1222 recipients totaled only five to seven.

Clones were sequenced by immunoSEQ multiplex PCR, and TCRdb holds only the in-frame ones, with some missing. This table holds some 140,000 clones, 84% found once. The V call is TRBV20-1, the J call TRBJ2-5; D uncertain. This TCR was sampled from an adult in good health. The material was peripheral blood, obtained on day 0 of AZD1222 vaccination. The CDR3 is CSARHLETQYF. Written as DNA, the CDR3 is TGCAGTGCTCGTCATTTAGAGACCCAGTACTTC.